This T cell receptor (beta chain) was documented in a study of T-cell memory formation after mild COVID-19. From the 5' RACE reads, TCRdb called clonotypes with MiXCR, one entry per CDR3 protein. This sample has about 400,000 distinct CDR3 sequences, with less than 25% found just once. The CDR3 has 14 amino acids. Germline assignment: CDR1 SGHRS and CDR2 YFSETQ. Losses at the gene ends were 4 bases for V and 6 bases for J; bases not matched to a gene: 5. A few counts support this clonotype. The sequence was collected from an adult woman who had mild COVID-19 (a few samples of this study predate the infection). Cell type and time point are not known. The specimen was PBMCs or a T cell subset sorted from them (not recorded which). The chain uses TRBV5-1 and TRBJ1-2; 11 bases are shared with TRBD1. This chain's CDR3 is CASSLRTGGDGYTF. The CDR3 DNA follows: TGCGCCAGCAGCCTAAGGACAGGGGGCGATGGCTACACCTTC.